A selection of T cell receptor beta chains follows, all from one sample in a study of blood T cells in healthy people across ages. TCRdb reanalysed the 5' RACE reads using MiXCR and keeps one entry per CDR3 protein. Altogether around 1.5 million distinct CDR3 sequences are present, roughly 45% being singletons, with the ten largest covering roughly 7.9%. The sequenced sample was blood. The receptors stem from a woman aged 18-30 years in good health. Each CDR3 is given with its conserved first and last residue. A D gene is named only where the DNA matches it firmly. Not all rows give a size; the values are once, few, many and, for expanded clones, a class.

j_gene | abundance | v_gene | len | d_gene | CDR3aa | CDR3nt
TRBJ1-2 | few | TRBV11-2 | 15 | - | CASSLDRVLGYGYTF | TGTGCCAGCAGCTTAGACAGAGTCTTGGGATATGGCTACACCTTC
TRBJ2-7 | few | TRBV20-1 | 15 | TRBD1 | CSASARQGAGYEQYF | TGCAGTGCTAGCGCTCGACAGGGGGCCGGGTACGAGCAGTACTTC
TRBJ2-3 | - | TRBV12-3/TRBV12-4 | 14 | TRBD2 | CANALAGGTDTQYF | TGTGCCAACGCTTTAGCGGGAGGCACAGATACGCAGTATTTT
TRBJ1-6 | - | TRBV6-1 | 19 | - | CASRRTGTWVDLDKSPLHF | TGTGCCAGCAGGCGTACCGGGACTTGGGTTGATTTAGATAAATCACCCCTCCACTTT
TRBJ2-5 | - | TRBV20-1 | 13 | TRBD1 | CSASDRAVETQYF | TGCAGTGCCAGCGACAGGGCAGTGGAGACCCAGTACTTC
TRBJ2-7 | few | TRBV5-1 | 16 | - | CASSLAAQGPYNEQYF | TGCGCCAGCAGCTTGGCCGCACAGGGTCCCTACAATGAGCAGTACTTC
TRBJ1-3 | - | TRBV12-3/TRBV12-4 | 13 | TRBD1 | CASSLTGRDTIYF | TGTGCCAGCAGTTTGACAGGGCGAGACACCATATATTTT
TRBJ2-7 | - | TRBV4-1 | 18 | TRBD2 | CASSQVPAGASSYNEQYF | TGCGCCAGCAGCCAAGTCCCAGCGGGGGCAAGCTCCTACAATGAGCAGTACTTC
TRBJ2-5 | - | TRBV3-1 | 16 | - | CASSRPGTGGTKTQYF | TGTGCCAGCAGCCGCCCCGGGACTGGGGGTACGAAGACCCAGTACTTC
TRBJ2-5 | - | TRBV4-1 | 17 | - | CASSQDPAAATSETQYF | TGCGCCAGCAGCCAAGATCCGGCAGCCGCAACTTCAGAGACCCAGTACTTC
TRBJ1-6 | - | TRBV21-1 | 23 | - | CASSKVGFWGRPKPRGCNSPLHF | TGTGCCAGCAGCAAAGTCGGATTTTGGGGGAGACCTAAACCTAGGGGCTGTAATTCACCCCTCCACTTT
TRBJ2-1 | - | TRBV18 | 14 | - | CASSPAVLGNEQFF | TGTGCCAGCTCGCCCGCGGTCCTGGGGAATGAGCAGTTCTTC
TRBJ1-2 | - | TRBV7-9 | 15 | - | CASSLGQKIGDGYTF | TGTGCCAGCAGCTTAGGACAGAAGATAGGCGATGGCTACACCTTC
TRBJ1-2 | few | TRBV3-1 | 13 | - | CASSQSIRSGYTF | TGTGCCAGCAGCCAATCTATCAGAAGTGGCTACACCTTC
TRBJ2-3 | - | TRBV7-2 | 15 | - | CASSDVGLGRDTQYF | TGTGCCAGCAGCGACGTCGGCCTCGGACGGGATACGCAGTATTTT
TRBJ2-1 | once | TRBV20-1 | 17 | TRBD1 | CSARDFTGQGTYNEQFF | TGCAGTGCTAGAGATTTCACGGGACAGGGGACCTACAATGAGCAGTTCTTC
TRBJ2-5 | - | TRBV7-9 | 13 | - | CASSLEGRAVQYF | TGTGCCAGCAGCTTAGAAGGCAGAGCGGTGCAGTACTTC
TRBJ1-6 | - | TRBV28 | 15 | TRBD1 | CACILHGQANSPLHF | TGTGCCTGCATACTACATGGACAGGCCAATTCACCCCTCCACTTT
TRBJ2-1 | few | TRBV12-3/TRBV12-4 | 10 | - | CASSSREQFF | TGTGCCAGCAGTTCCCGGGAGCAGTTCTTC
TRBJ2-3 | - | TRBV7-8 | 11 | - | CASGNTDTQYF | TGTGCCAGCGGGAACACAGATACGCAGTATTTT
TRBJ2-1 | - | TRBV11-2 | 14 | - | CASSPRPFWDEQFF | TGTGCCAGCAGCCCCAGGCCCTTCTGGGATGAGCAGTTCTTC
TRBJ2-1 | - | TRBV6-5 | 16 | TRBD2 | CASSPSIAGGFNEQFF | TGTGCCAGCAGTCCGTCAATAGCGGGAGGCTTCAATGAGCAGTTCTTC
TRBJ2-7 | - | TRBV7-2 | 13 | - | CASSVGDYYEQYF | TGTGCCAGCAGCGTAGGTGATTACTACGAGCAGTACTTC
TRBJ2-1 | - | TRBV30 | 15 | - | CAGARALWSSNEQFF | TGTGCCGGCGCGAGGGCACTTTGGAGTAGCAATGAGCAGTTCTTC
TRBJ1-2 | - | TRBV28 | 14 | - | CASSLWAGRSGYTF | TGTGCCAGCAGTTTATGGGCAGGGAGGTCTGGCTACACCTTC
TRBJ2-1 | - | TRBV30 | 15 | TRBD2 | CAWDRTSGRVSEQFF | TGTGCCTGGGACCGGACTAGCGGGAGGGTGAGTGAGCAGTTCTTC
TRBJ2-7 | few | TRBV6-5 | 14 | TRBD2 | CASRGLAGEYEQYF | TGTGCCAGCAGAGGACTAGCGGGGGAGTACGAGCAGTACTTC
TRBJ1-1 | - | TRBV4-1 | 15 | TRBD1 | CASSQESRGHTEAFF | TGCGCCAGCAGCCAAGAGTCCAGGGGGCACACTGAAGCTTTCTTT
TRBJ2-1 | once | TRBV7-6 | 15 | TRBD2 | CASSITSASYNEQFF | TGTGCCAGCAGCATTACTAGCGCCTCCTACAATGAGCAGTTCTTC
TRBJ1-1 | - | TRBV12-3/TRBV12-4 | 14 | - | CASRGGTPVGEAFF | TGTGCCAGCAGGGGGGGGACACCCGTCGGTGAAGCTTTCTTT
TRBJ2-7 | - | TRBV6-2/TRBV6-3 | 16 | TRBD2 | CASTSGLAVPPYEQYF | TGTGCCAGCACCTCGGGACTAGCGGTACCACCCTACGAGCAGTACTTC
TRBJ2-3 | - | TRBV7-6 | 16 | TRBD2 | CASRPLAGDATDTQYF | TGTGCCAGCAGACCTCTAGCGGGGGATGCCACAGATACGCAGTATTTT
TRBJ2-4 | - | TRBV27 | 14 | TRBD2 | CASSEAGGPGYQYF | TGTGCCAGCTCTGAAGCGGGAGGGCCGGGGTACCAGTACTTC
TRBJ2-7 | - | TRBV12-3/TRBV12-4 | 15 | TRBD2 | CASSLAAGETYEQYF | TGTGCCAGCAGTCTCGCAGCGGGAGAGACCTACGAGCAGTACTTC
TRBJ2-3 | - | TRBV20-1 | 13 | TRBD2 | CSATSGGTDTQYF | TGCAGTGCTACTAGCGGGGGCACAGATACGCAGTATTTT
TRBJ2-2 | - | TRBV10-3 | 14 | - | CAISESRNTGELFF | TGTGCCATCAGTGAGTCGAGGAACACCGGGGAGCTGTTTTTT
TRBJ2-3 | - | TRBV9 | 16 | - | CASSVMAGSSTDTQYF | TGTGCCAGCAGCGTTATGGCCGGGAGTAGCACAGATACGCAGTATTTT
TRBJ2-3 | few | TRBV6-5 | 15 | TRBD2 | CASRLRTSNADTQYF | TGTGCCAGCAGGCTGAGGACTAGCAACGCAGATACGCAGTATTTT
TRBJ1-1 | few | TRBV4-1 | 14 | - | CASSLRDFDTEAFF | TGCGCCAGCAGCCTCCGGGACTTTGACACTGAAGCTTTCTTT
TRBJ2-7 | - | TRBV28 | 13 | - | CASNEGGSYEQYF | TGTGCCAGCAACGAAGGGGGCTCCTACGAGCAGTACTTC